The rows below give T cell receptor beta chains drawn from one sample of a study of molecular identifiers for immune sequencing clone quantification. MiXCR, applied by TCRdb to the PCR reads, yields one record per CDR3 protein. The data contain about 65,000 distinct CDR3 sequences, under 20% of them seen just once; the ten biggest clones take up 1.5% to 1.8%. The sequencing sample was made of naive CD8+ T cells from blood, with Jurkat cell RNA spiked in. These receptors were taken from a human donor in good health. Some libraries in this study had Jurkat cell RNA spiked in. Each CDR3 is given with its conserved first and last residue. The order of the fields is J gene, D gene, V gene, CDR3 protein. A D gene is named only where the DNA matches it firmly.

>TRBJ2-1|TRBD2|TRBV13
CASSSPRGSGTKSSYNEQSF
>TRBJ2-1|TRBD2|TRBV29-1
CSVGGVSSYNEQFF
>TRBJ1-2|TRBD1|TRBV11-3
CASSLYRTGGYGYTF
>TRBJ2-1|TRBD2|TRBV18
CASSPPGLGLAGVFHEQFF
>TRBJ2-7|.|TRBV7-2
CASSPRTVSSYEQYF
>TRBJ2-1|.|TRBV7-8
CASSLAFLPSYNEQFF
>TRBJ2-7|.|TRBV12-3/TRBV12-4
CASRRGREQYF
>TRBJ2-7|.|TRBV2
CASSEMGRDTEAAYEQYF
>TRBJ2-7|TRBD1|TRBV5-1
CASSYRTGSYEQYF
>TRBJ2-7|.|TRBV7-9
CASSLEDLGQYF
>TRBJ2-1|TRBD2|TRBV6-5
CASGPSRAGGFYEQFF
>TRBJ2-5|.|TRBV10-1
CASSDSSGGQETQYF
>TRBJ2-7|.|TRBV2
CASRPTGGVLSYEQYF
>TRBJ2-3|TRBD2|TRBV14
CASSQARLAVTSTDTQYF
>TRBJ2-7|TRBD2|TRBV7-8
CASSLALYGTSVSYEQYF
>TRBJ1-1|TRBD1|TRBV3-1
CASSLLPRGGRSEAFF
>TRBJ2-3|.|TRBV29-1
CSVELSGIGTDTQYF
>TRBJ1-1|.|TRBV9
CASSGPPRGYNTEAFF
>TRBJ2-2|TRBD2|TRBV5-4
CASSLTGGDTGELFF
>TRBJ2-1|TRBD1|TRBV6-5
CASSSAQGRQFF
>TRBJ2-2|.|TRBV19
CATREGVGTGELSF